This T cell receptor (beta chain) was documented in a study of patients and donors after allogeneic stem cell transplantation. TCRdb re-called the RT-PCR reads through MiXCR, storing one row per CDR3 protein. The sample lists some 230,000 distinct CDR3 sequences, over 12% seen once, with about 9.9% in the top ten. The length of the CDR3 is 15 residues. The source of this sequence is a human donor who was either an allogeneic HSCT recipient or a stem cell or donor lymphocyte infusion donor (not recorded which). It is not recorded whose cells these are; they may come from a transplant donor. Sequencing used blood, either unsorted or a sorted T cell fraction (not recorded which). This chain links TRBV21-1 with TRBJ2-2; the DNA was not compared with TRBD2, the D call given in the table. TRBV21-1 is tagged as a pseudogene. The CDR3 sequence: CASSKGLAGDGELFF. The DNA of the CDR3 is TGTGCCAGCAGCAAAGGGCTAGCGGGAGATGGGGAGCTGTTTTTT.